Listed here are 17 T cell receptor beta chains from one sample, sequenced in a study of molecular identifiers for immune sequencing clone quantification. MiXCR was run by TCRdb on the PCR reads, yielding one entry per CDR3 protein. The repertoire holds some 100,000 distinct CDR3 sequences, with 15% to 20% as singletons. The sequenced sample consisted of naive CD8+ T cells from blood, with Jurkat cell RNA spiked in. Subset given: FACS-sorted CD8+CD4-CCR7+CD45RA+ naive T cells. Receptors originate from a human donor in good health. Some libraries in this study had Jurkat cell RNA spiked in.

This clonotype was counted at least ten times. This chain uses TRBV5-4 with TRBJ2-2; 9 bases are shared with TRBD2. Losses at the gene ends were 0 bases for V and 4 bases for J; bases not matched to a gene: 4. CDR1 and CDR2 (germline): SGHNT, YYREEE (reference sequence). The CDR3 extends over 16 amino acids. The CDR3 sequence is CASSLGLAGPTGELFF. DNA for the CDR3: TGTGCCAGCAGCTTGGGGCTAGCGGGACCCACCGGGGAGCTGTTTTTT. The variable domain in full, with the rest retrieved from reference TRBV5-4 and TRBJ2-2, is ETGVTQSPTHLIKTRGQQVTLRCSSQSGHNTVSWYQQALGQGPQFIFQYYREEENGRGNFPPRFSGLQFPNYSSELNVNALELDDSALYLCASSLGLAGPTGELFFGEGSRLTVL.

In this sample, this clonotype turned up many times. J is TRBJ2-7 and V is TRBV27; D tentatively fits TRBD1 or TRBD2 (7 bases each). The CDR3 length is 14 residues. Germline V gene lookup returns CDR1 MNHEY and CDR2 SMNVEV (reference sequence). Trimming shortened V by 6 bases and J by 5 bases, and 17 bases separated the two germline ends. The CDR3 DNA is TGTGCCAGCAGCCTCAGGGGGGGATGGAACGAGCAGTACTTC. This sequence encodes CASSLRGGWNEQYF.

This clonotype showed up many times. V usage is TRBV20-1 and J usage is TRBJ2-7; TRBD2 matches at 11 bases. In germline, CDR1 is DFQATT, CDR2 SNEGSKA (reference sequence). The CDR3 runs to 16 residues. With V trimmed by 3 bases and J by 4 bases, 11 bases remained unmatched. In DNA, the CDR3 is TGCAGTGCTAGGAAAGCCCCGGGACTAGCGGAATACGAGCAGTACTTC. It is translated as CSARKAPGLAEYEQYF.

In this sample, this clonotype turned up many times. This chain links TRBV4-1 with TRBJ2-7; 8 positions match TRBD1. The V gene end was trimmed by 2 bases and the J gene end by 2 bases; junction bases not matched to a gene: 5. Germline-derived CDR1 and CDR2 are MGHRA and YSYEKL. This CDR3 has 15 residues. In nucleotides, the CDR3 is TGCGCCAGCAGCCAATCGACAGGGGCAGCCTACGAGCAGTACTTC. It is translated as CASSQSTGAAYEQYF.

This clonotype was observed many times. V usage is TRBV7-6 and J usage is TRBJ2-7; no reliable D call. CDR1 is SGHVS, CDR2 FNYEAQ, per germline. Trimming took 1 base from V and 5 from J, leaving 12 bases between them. The CDR3 consists of 14 residues. CDR3 protein: CASSLGDGRDEQYF. The CDR3 nucleotides read TGTGCCAGCAGCTTAGGAGACGGCCGCGACGAGCAGTACTTC.

This clonotype was detected many times. The V and J genes are TRBV4-1 and TRBJ1-5; D not certain. Trimming removed 3 bases at V and 6 bases at J, with 9 bases between. Germline V gene data show CDR1 as MGHRA and CDR2 as YSYEKL. This CDR3 is 13 amino acids long. CDR3 in DNA: TGCGCCAGCAGCCATGAGGGAAGTCAGCCCCAGCATTTT. Protein sequence: CASSHEGSQPQHF.

Ten or more counts support this clonotype. The chain employs TRBV5-1 and TRBJ1-5; no firm D call. V dropped 7 bases and J dropped 0 bases, with 8 bases sitting between them. Germline V gene data show CDR1 as SGHRS and CDR2 as YFSETQ. CDR3 length equals 13 residues. This chain's CDR3 is CASSPYSNQPQHF. The CDR3, as DNA: TGCGCCAGCTCCCCTTATAGCAATCAGCCCCAGCATTTT. Complete variable domain (other parts from reference TRBV5-1 and TRBJ1-5): KAGVTQTPRYLIKTRGQQVTLSCSPISGHRSVSWYQQTPGQGLQFLFEYFSETQRNKGNFPGRFSGRQFSNSRSEMNVSTLELGDSALYLCASSPYSNQPQHFGDGTRLSIL.

This clonotype was seen at least ten times. CDR3: CASSPVGRGAESTDTQYF. The DNA of the CDR3 is TGTGCCAGCAGTCCAGTTGGTAGAGGGGCGGAGAGCACAGATACGCAGTATTTT. The chain joins TRBV27 to TRBJ2-3; D might be TRBD1 or TRBD2, each matching 5 bases. CDR3 length equals 18 residues. V was pared by 5 bases and J by 0 bases, with 21 bases between. Germline lookup yields CDR1 MNHEY and CDR2 SMNVEV (reference sequence).

This chain connects TRBV29-1 to TRBJ2-1; 10 nucleotides align to TRBD1. The length of the CDR3 is 14 residues. Unmatched junction bases numbered 8, after V lost 6 bases and J lost 6 bases. CDR1 SQVTM and CDR2 ANQGSEA come from the germline V gene. CDR3 residues: CSVETGGASNEQFF. CDR3 in DNA: TGCAGCGTGGAGACAGGGGGCGCGTCCAATGAGCAGTTCTTC.

This clonotype came up once. Given a much more abundant clone one base away, this may be a read error. V and J are TRBV13 and TRBJ2-3, with TRBD1 as a possible D gene (7 bases). V was trimmed by 4 bases and J by 4 bases, leaving 21 bases between them. The CDR3 covers 17 residues. Germline V gene lookup returns CDR1 PRHDT and CDR2 FYEKMQ (reference sequence). The CDR3 sequence is CASSSRQGAGYADTQYF. The CDR3 bases are TGTGCCAGCAGCTCAAGACAGGGTGCGGGATACGCAGATACGCAGTATTTT.

This clonotype was found many times. The V call is TRBV2, the J call TRBJ2-7; D is ambiguous. Germline CDR1 is SNHLY and CDR2 is FYNNEI. Trimming removed 1 base from V and 7 bases from J, with 8 bases in between. This CDR3 has 12 amino acids. CDR3 bases: TGTGCCAGCAGTGAAGGGCTAGGGGAGCAGTACTTC. This sequence encodes CASSEGLGEQYF.

The rearrangement uses TRBV5-6 and TRBJ2-3; TRBD1 matches 11 bases. The V gene's germline CDR1 is SGHDT and CDR2 YYEEEE. This CDR3 contains 17 residues. V lost 4 bases to trimming and J lost 3 bases; unmatched junction nucleotides: 10. This chain's CDR3 is CASSQGQGVYDTDTQYF. In nucleotides, the CDR3 is TGTGCCAGCAGCCAGGGACAGGGGGTATATGATACAGATACGCAGTATTTT. The complete variable domain, with remaining parts taken from reference TRBV5-6 and TRBJ2-3, reads DAGVTQSPTHLIKTRGQQVTLRCSPKSGHDTVSWYQQALGQGPQFIFQYYEEEERQRGNFPDRFSGHQFPNYSSELNVNALLLGDSALYLCASSQGQGVYDTDTQYFGPGTRLTVL.

This chain connects TRBV5-6 to TRBJ2-1; D is ambiguous. The CDR3 contains 12 residues. The V gene's germline CDR1 is SGHDT and CDR2 YYEEEE. Trimming took 0 bases from V and 6 from J, leaving 4 bases between them. The CDR3, as DNA: TGTGCCAGCAGCTTGGTGAGCAATGAGCAGTTCTTC. Translation: CASSLVSNEQFF.

This clonotype was seen many times. J is TRBJ1-2 and V is TRBV9, with 9 bases matching TRBD1. Germline values: CDR1 SGDLS, CDR2 YYNGEE. V lost 3 bases and J lost 8; bases outside the gene matches: 5. The CDR3 consists of 13 residues. The CDR3 region has the DNA TGTGCCAGCAGCGGGGACAGGGTTTACGGCTACACCTTC. Residues: CASSGDRVYGYTF.

This clonotype has ten or more counts. The rearrangement joins TRBV20-1 to TRBJ2-7; 9 nucleotides match TRBD2. The CDR3 runs to 13 residues. Germline V gene sequence: CDR1 DFQATT, CDR2 SNEGSKA (reference sequence). Trimming removed 5 bases from V and 3 bases from J; junction bases left unmatched: 5. CDR3 coding DNA: TGCAGTGCTGTTAGCGGGAGCAGCTACGAGCAGTACTTC. Translation: CSAVSGSSYEQYF.

This clonotype was counted between two and nine times. A single base separates this from a much larger clone, so it may be a read error. The CDR3 DNA reads TGTGCCAGCAGTTTAGAAGGCCGCCAAGGGACCCAGTACTTC. It yields the protein CASSLEGRQGTQYF. V gene TRBV28 combines with J gene TRBJ2-5, with unresolved D. This CDR3 comprises 14 residues. From germline, CDR1 is MDHEN and CDR2 SYDVKM.

On this clonotype: A read error is possible here, since a much larger clone lies one base away. The chain couples TRBV11-3 to TRBJ2-3, with 11 bases fitting TRBD1. The CDR3 is made up of 12 amino acids. Germline V gene data show CDR1 as SGHNT and CDR2 as YENEEA. The CDR3 region has the DNA TGTGCCAGCAGCAACCCCGGACAGGGGGCGACTTTT. Translation: CASSNPGQGATF.